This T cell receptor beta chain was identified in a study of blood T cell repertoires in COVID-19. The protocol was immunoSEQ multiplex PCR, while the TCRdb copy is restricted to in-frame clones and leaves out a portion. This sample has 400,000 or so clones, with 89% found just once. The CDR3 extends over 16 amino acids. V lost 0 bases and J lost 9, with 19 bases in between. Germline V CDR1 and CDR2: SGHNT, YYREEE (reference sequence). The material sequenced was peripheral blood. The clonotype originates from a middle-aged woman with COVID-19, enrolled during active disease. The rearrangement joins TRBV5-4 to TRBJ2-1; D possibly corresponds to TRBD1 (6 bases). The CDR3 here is CASSLDSGQGWGEQFF. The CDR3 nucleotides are TGTGCCAGCAGCTTGGATTCGGGTCAGGGGTGGGGTGAGCAGTTCTTC.